This paragraph covers one TCR beta chain sequence. Its antigen is currently unknown. Germline V gene lookup returns CDR1 SGHRS and CDR2 YFSETQ. Losses at the gene ends were 3 bases for V and 3 bases for J; bases not matched to a gene: 6. The CDR3 length is 15 residues. The assay was immunoSEQ multiplex PCR, and TCRdb's table has in-frame clones only and misses some. The sample holds about 7,100 clones, 88% seen once. These data come from a study of T cell clonotyping in hematopoietic cell transplantation. As for the study in general: Pretransplant recipient samples were taken after cytoreduction. Study results and caveats: After transplant, recipient diversity fell while pathologically expanded clonotypes grew through day 180. Without cell sorting, CD4 versus CD8 contributions remain unresolved. Graft donor and pretransplant recipient Inverse Simpson Index values predicted broader posttransplant TCR diversity.

As for time point: recipient sample about 28 days before transplant, after cytoreduction. The rearrangement links TRBV5-1 to TRBJ2-7, with TRBD2 matching 10 bases. This sample comprised peripheral blood mononuclear cells, obtained before stem cell transplant. This clonotype was obtained from a man aged 25 to 45 with acute myeloid leukemia. Some clones in this sample may be carry-over from other donors' samples. CDR3 bases: TGCGCCAGCAGCTCCCTAGCGGGAGTCGACTACGAGCAGTACTTC. This sequence encodes CASSSLAGVDYEQYF.